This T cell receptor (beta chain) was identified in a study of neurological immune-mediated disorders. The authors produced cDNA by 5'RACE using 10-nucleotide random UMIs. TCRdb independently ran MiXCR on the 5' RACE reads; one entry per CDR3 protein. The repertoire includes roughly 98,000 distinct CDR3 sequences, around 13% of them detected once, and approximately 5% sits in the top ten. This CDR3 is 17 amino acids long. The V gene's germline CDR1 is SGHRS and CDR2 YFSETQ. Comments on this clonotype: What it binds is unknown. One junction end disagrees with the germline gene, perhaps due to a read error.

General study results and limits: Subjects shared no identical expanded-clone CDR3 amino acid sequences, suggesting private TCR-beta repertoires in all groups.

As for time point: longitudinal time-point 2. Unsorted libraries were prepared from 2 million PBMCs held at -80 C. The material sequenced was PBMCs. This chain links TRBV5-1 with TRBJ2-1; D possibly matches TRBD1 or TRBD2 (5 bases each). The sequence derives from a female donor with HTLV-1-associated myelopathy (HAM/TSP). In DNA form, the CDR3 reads TGCGCCAGCAGCTCGGGACCGTGTGGATGGTCCTACAATGCGCAGTTCTTC. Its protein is CASSSGPCGWSYNAQFF. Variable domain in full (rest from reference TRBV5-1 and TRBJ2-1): KAGVTQTPRYLIKTRGQQVTLSCSPISGHRSVSWYQQTPGQGLQFLFEYFSETQRNKGNFPGRFSGRQFSNSRSEMNVSTLELGDSALYLCASSSGPCGWSYNAQFFGPGTRLTVL.